This TCR beta chain was sequenced for a study of regulatory T cells in long-lasting Graves disease. In this sample, this clonotype turned up a few times. Sequencing libraries for TCR beta were prepared with iRepertoire HTBI primers and Arm-PCR of CDR3 regions. TCRdb passed the multiplex PCR reads through MiXCR, listing each CDR3 protein once. The sample has around 450,000 distinct CDR3 sequences, roughly 17% seen once. The time point is: newly diagnosed GD, antithyroid drugs for less than 3 months. Scientists built the TCR library using RNA that was extracted from PBMCs. The CDR3 is 12 residues long. Trimming cost V 2 bases and J 6 bases, with 8 bases left between them. Germline values: CDR1 GTSNPN, CDR2 SVGIG (reference sequence). These data were also reused for a study on T cells in Graves' hyperthyroidism and ophthalmopathy. According to that study: Graves' hyperthyroidism was deemed stable absent ophthalmopathy progression within 18 months. Criteria for exclusion of patients were uncontrolled infection, other autoimmune disease, pregnancy or lactation. Stable hyperthyroidism was separated from ophthalmopathy by a model based on 13 V-J features.

This chain uses TRBV30 with TRBJ2-1; no clear D gene. The source is a man aged 35 to 55 with Graves disease. The material sequenced was peripheral blood mononuclear cells (PBMCs), taken at new diagnosis, from a patient treated with antithyroid drugs. The CDR3 coding sequence is TGTGCCTGGAGTCCCTTGCTCAATGAGCAGTTCTTC. This encodes CAWSPLLNEQFF. Based on the CDR3 plus reference TRBV30 and TRBJ2-1, the full variable domain is SQTIHQWPATLVQPVGSPLSLECTVEGTSNPNLYWYRQAAGRGLQLLFYSVGIGQISSEVPQNLSASRPQDRQFILSSKKLLLSDSGFYLCAWSPLLNEQFFGPGTRLTVL.